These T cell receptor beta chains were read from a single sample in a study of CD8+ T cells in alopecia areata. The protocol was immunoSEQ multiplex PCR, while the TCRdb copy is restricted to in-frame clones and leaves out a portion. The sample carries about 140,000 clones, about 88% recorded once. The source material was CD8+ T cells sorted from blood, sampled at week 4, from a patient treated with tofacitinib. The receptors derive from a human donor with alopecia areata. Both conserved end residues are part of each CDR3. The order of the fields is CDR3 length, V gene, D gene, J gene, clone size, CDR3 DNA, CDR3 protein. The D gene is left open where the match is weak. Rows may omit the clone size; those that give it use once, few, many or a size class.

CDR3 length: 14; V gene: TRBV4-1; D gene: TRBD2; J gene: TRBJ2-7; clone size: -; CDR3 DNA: TGCGCCAGCACCCAGCGGGAGGGTGGGTACGAGCAGTACTTC; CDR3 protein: CASTQREGGYEQYF
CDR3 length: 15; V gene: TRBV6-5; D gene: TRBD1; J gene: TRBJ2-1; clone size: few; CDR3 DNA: TGTGCCAGCAGCCCAGAACAACAGGGGTACAATGAGCAGTTCTTC; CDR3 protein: CASSPEQQGYNEQFF
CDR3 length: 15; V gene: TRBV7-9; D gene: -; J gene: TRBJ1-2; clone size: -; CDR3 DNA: TGTGCCAGCAGCCCCTCCGGGACTACTAACTATGGCTACACCTTC; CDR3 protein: CASSPSGTTNYGYTF
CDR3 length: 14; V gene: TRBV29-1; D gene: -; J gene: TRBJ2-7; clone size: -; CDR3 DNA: TGCAGCGTCACAGACCCGGGAATAATATACGAGCAGTACTTC; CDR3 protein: CSVTDPGIIYEQYF
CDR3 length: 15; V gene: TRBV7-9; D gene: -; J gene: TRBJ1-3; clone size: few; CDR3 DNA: TGTGCCAGCAGCGGGACGCTAACCCCTGGAAACACCATATATTTT; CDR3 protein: CASSGTLTPGNTIYF
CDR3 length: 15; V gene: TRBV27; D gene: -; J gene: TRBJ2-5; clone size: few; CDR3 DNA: TGTGCCAGCAGCGCGGAACCGGGGGATTGGGAGACCCAGTACTTC; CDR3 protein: CASSAEPGDWETQYF
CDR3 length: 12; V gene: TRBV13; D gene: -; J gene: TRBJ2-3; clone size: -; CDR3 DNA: TGTGCCAGCAGCTTAGACGTGGATACGCAGTATTTT; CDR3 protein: CASSLDVDTQYF
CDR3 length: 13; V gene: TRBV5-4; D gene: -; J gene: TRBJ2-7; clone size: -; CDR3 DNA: TGTGCCAGCAGCTTAGATCAGACCTACGAGCAGTACTTC; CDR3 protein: CASSLDQTYEQYF
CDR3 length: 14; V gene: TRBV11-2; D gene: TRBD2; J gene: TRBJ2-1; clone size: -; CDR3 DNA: TGTGCCAGCAGCTTAGCGGGGGGGCTAAATGAGCAGTTCTTC; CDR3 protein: CASSLAGGLNEQFF
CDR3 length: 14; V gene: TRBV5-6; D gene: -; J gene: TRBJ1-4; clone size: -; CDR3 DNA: TGTGCCAGCAGCTTGGCCATGCAGAATGAAAAACTGTTTTTT; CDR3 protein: CASSLAMQNEKLFF
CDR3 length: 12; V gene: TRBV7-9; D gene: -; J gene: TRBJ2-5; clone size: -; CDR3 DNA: TGTGCCAGCAGCTCGGGACGCCCCACCGAGTACTTC; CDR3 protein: CASSSGRPTEYF
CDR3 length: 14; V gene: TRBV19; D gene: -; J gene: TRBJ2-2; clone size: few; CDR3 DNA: TGTGCCAGTAGTTTGGGGGCGAACACCGGGGAGCTGTTTTTT; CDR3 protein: CASSLGANTGELFF
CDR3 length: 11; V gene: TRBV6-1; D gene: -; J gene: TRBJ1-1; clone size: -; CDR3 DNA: TGTGCCAGCAGTGTGGCCTATGAAGCTTTCTTT; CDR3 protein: CASSVAYEAFF
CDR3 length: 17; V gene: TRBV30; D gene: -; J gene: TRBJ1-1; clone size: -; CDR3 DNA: TGTGCCTGGAGTCCCCGCTTTGTCCGGACAGCGAACACTGAAGCTTTCTTT; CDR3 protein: CAWSPRFVRTANTEAFF
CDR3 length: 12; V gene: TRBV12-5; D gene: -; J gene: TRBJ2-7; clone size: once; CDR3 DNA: TGTGCTAGTGGTTCCGGCCTTTACGAGCAGTACTTC; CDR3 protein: CASGSGLYEQYF
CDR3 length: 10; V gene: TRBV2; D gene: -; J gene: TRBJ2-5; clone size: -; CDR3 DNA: TGTGCCAGCACTGAGGAGACCCAGTACTTC; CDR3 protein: CASTEETQYF
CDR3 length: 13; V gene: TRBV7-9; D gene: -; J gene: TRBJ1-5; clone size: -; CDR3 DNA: TGTGCCAGCAGCTTCGGTAACAATCAGCCCCAGCATTTT; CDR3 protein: CASSFGNNQPQHF
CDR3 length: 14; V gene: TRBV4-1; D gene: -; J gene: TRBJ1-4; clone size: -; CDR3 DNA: TGCGCCAGCACCCAGGGACCGGGGGGGGAAAAACTGTTTTTT; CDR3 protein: CASTQGPGGEKLFF
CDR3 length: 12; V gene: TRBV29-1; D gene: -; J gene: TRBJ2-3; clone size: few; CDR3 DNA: TGCAGCGTTGACGGTTTGGGTGGGACGCAGTATTTT; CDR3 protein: CSVDGLGGTQYF
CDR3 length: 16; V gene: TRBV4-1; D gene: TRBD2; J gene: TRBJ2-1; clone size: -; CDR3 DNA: TGCGCCAGCAGCCACGGGATGGGGGGAGGGTACCATGAGCAGTTCTTC; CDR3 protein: CASSHGMGGGYHEQFF
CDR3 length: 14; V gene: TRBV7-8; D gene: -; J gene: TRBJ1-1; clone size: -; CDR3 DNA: TGTGCCAGCAGCTTGGGGACATCTGGGACTGAAGCTTTCTTT; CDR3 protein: CASSLGTSGTEAFF
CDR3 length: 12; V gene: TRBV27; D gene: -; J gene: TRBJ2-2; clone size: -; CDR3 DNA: TGTGCCAGCAGCCCGAACACCGGGGAGCTGTTTTTT; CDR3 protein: CASSPNTGELFF
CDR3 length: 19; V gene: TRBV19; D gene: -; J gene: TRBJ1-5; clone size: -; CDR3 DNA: TGTGCCAGTAGCATTGATCGGGGGCGGGAAAGAGCCCTTGGTCAGCCCCAGCATTTT; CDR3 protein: CASSIDRGRERALGQPQHF
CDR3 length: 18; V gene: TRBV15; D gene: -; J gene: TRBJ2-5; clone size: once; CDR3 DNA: TGTGCCACCAGCAGCCCCGTTTTGGACTCCGGAGACCAAGAGACCCAGTACTTC; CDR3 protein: CATSSPVLDSGDQETQYF
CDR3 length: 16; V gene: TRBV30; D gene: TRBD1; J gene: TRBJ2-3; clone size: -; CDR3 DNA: TGTGCCTGGAGTGTCGATGGGACAGACTTCACAGATACGCAGTATTTT; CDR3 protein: CAWSVDGTDFTDTQYF
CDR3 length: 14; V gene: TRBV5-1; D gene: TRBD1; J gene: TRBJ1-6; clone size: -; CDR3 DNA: TGCGCCAGCAGCCCAGGACAGGGAAATTCACCCCTCCACTTT; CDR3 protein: CASSPGQGNSPLHF
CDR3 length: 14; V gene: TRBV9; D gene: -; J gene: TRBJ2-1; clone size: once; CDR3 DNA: TGTGCCAGCAGCGTAGGGGGGGCTTACAATGAGCAGTTCTTC; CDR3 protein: CASSVGGAYNEQFF
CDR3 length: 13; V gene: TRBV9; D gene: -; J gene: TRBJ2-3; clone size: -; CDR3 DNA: TGTGCCAGCAGCGTAGGGGGCACAGATACGCAGTATTTT; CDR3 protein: CASSVGGTDTQYF
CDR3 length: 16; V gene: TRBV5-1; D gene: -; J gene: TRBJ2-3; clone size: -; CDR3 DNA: TGCGCCAGCAGCTTGGCGCAGGGGGGATGGACAGATACGCAGTATTTT; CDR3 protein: CASSLAQGGWTDTQYF
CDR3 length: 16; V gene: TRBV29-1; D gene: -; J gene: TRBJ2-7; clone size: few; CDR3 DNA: TGCAGCGTCCCTGGGCCGCCGGGGATAGGTCCGTACGAGCAGTACTTC; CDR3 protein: CSVPGPPGIGPYEQYF
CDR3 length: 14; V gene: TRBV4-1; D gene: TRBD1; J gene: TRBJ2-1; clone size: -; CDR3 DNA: TGCGCCAGCAGCCACCGACAGGGGGACAATGAGCAGTTCTTC; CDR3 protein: CASSHRQGDNEQFF
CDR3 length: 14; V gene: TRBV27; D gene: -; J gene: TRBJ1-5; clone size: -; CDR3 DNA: TGTGCCAGCAGTAGCCTAGGGTTTGGTCAGCCCCAGCATTTT; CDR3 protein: CASSSLGFGQPQHF
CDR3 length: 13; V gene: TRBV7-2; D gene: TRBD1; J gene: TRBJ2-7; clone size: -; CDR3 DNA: TGTGCCAGCAGCGACCGGACAGGCTACGAGCAGTACTTC; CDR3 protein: CASSDRTGYEQYF
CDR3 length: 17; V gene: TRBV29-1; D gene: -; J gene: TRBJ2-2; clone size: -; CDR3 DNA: TGCAGCGTTGGAGGAGCAGGGCCCCAACTGAACACCGGGGAGCTGTTTTTT; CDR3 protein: CSVGGAGPQLNTGELFF
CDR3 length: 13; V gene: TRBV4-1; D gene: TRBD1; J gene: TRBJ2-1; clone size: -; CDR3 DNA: TGCGCCAGCAGCCAAAACAGGGGCAATGAGCAGTTCTTC; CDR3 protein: CASSQNRGNEQFF
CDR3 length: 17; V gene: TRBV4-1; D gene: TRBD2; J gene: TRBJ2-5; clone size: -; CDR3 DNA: TGCGCCAGCAGCCACTTGGGACTAGCGGGGGATCAAGAGACCCAGTACTTC; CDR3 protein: CASSHLGLAGDQETQYF
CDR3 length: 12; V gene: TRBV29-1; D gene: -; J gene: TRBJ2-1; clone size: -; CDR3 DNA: TGCAGCGTTGAGGGGGGGCTGGATGAGCAGTTCTTC; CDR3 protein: CSVEGGLDEQFF
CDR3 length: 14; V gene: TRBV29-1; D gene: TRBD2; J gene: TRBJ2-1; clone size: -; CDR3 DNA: TGCAGCGTTGATTTAGCGGGGGGTTTAAATGAGCAGTTCTTC; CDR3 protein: CSVDLAGGLNEQFF
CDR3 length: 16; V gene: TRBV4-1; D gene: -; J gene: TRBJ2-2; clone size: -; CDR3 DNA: TGCGCCAGCAGCCAAGCCCCGGTGGTGGGCACCGGGGAGCTGTTTTTT; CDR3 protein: CASSQAPVVGTGELFF
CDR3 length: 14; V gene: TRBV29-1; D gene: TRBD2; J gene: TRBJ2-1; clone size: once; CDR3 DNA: TGCAGCGCCCCGCTAGCGGGAGAGTGGAATGAGCAGTTCTTC; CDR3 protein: CSAPLAGEWNEQFF
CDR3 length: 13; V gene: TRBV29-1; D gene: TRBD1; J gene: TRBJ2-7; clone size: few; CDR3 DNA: TGCAGCGTGGGACAGGCGCGCGCCTACGAGCAGTACTTC; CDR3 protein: CSVGQARAYEQYF
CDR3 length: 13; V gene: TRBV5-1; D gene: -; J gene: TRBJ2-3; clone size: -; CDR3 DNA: TGCGCCAGCACCGACAAATACACAGATACGCAGTATTTT; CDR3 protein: CASTDKYTDTQYF
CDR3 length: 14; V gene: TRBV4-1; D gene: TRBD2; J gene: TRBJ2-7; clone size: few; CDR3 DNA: TGCGCCAGCAGCCCCCTAGGGAGGGGCCGCGAGCAGTACTTC; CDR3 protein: CASSPLGRGREQYF
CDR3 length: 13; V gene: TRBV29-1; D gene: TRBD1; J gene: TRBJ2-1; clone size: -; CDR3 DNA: TGCAGCGTCGTGGACAGGGGAGACAATGAGCAGTTCTTC; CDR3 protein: CSVVDRGDNEQFF
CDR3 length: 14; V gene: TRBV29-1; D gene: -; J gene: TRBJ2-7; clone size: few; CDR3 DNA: TGCAGCGTTGGCGCAGTAGATAGCTCCTACGAGCAGTACTTC; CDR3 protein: CSVGAVDSSYEQYF
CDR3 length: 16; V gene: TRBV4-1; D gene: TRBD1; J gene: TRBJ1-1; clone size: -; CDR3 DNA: TGCGCCAGCAGCCAGGCCACCGGGACAGGGAACACTGAAGCTTTCTTT; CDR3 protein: CASSQATGTGNTEAFF
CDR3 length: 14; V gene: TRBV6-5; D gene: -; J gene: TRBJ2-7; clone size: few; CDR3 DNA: TGTGCCAGCAGTTACTCGGCCAATAACTACGAGCAGTACTTC; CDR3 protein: CASSYSANNYEQYF
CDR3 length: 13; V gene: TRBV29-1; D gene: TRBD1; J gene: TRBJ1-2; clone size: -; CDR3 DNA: TGCAGCGTGGACCGGGGGACAGATTATGGCTACACCTTC; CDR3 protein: CSVDRGTDYGYTF
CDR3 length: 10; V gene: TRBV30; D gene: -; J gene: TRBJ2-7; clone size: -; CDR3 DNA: TGTGCCTGGGGGAGCTACGAGCAGTACTTC; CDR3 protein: CAWGSYEQYF
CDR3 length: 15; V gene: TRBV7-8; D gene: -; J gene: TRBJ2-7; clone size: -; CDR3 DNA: TGTGCCAGCAGCTGGACCCGGGACAACTCCTACGAGCAGTACTTC; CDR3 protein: CASSWTRDNSYEQYF
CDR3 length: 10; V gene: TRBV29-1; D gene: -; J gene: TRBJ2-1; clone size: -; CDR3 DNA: TGCAGCGTTGAAATAGCGGAGCAGTTCTTC; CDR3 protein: CSVEIAEQFF
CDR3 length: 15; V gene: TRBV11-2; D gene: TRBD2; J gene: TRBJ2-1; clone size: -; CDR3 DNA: TGTGCCAGCAGCTTAGGGGGGACTAGCGGGAGGGCGCAGTTCTTC; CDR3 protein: CASSLGGTSGRAQFF
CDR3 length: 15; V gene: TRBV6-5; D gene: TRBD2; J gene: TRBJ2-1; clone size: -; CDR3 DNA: TGTGCCAGCAGTTACGGCACTAGCGGGATCGGTGAGCAGTTCTTC; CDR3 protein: CASSYGTSGIGEQFF
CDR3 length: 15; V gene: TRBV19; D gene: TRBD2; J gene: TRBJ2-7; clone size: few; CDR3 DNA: TGTGCCAGTAGCGCGGGGCTAGCGGTTACCTACGAGCAGTACTTC; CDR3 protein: CASSAGLAVTYEQYF
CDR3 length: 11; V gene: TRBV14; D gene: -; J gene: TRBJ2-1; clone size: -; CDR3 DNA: TGTGCCAGCAGCCGCTACAATGAGCAGTTCTTC; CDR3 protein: CASSRYNEQFF
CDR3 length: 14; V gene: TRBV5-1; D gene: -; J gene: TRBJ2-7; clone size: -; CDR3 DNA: TGCGCCAGCAGTAGGTCGACAGGCACCTACGAGCAGTACTTC; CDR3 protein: CASSRSTGTYEQYF
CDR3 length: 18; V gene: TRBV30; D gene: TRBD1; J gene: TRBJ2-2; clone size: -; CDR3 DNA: TGTGCCTGTCCCACAGGGGGTCCAAGGAGGGGGTACACCGGGGAGCTGTTTTTT; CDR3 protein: CACPTGGPRRGYTGELFF
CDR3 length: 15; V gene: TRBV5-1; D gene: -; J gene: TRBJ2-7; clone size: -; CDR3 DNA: TGCGCCAGCAGCTTGTCGTCAGGGCCCCCCTACGAGCAGTACTTC; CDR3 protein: CASSLSSGPPYEQYF